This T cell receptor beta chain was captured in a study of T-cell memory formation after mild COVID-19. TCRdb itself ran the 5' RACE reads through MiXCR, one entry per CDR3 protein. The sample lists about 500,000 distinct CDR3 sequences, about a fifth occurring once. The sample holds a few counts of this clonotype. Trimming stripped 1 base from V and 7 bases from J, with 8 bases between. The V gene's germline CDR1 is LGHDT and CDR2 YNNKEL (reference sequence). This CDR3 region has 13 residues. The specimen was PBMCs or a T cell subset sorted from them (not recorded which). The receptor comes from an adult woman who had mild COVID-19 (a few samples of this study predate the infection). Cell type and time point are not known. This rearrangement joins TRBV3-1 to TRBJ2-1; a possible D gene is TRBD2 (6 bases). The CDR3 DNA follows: TGTGCCAGCAGCCAAGGGGGGAGGAATGAGCAGTTCTTC. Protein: CASSQGGRNEQFF.